This T cell receptor (beta chain) was retrieved from a study of blood T cell repertoires in COVID-19. Overall study context: In each case, the material was cDNA or gDNA derived from T cells, B-cell-depleted T cells, or PBMCs.

This clone was seen once. The data were produced by immunoSEQ multiplex PCR, yet TCRdb's version contains in-frame clones alone and is incomplete. Of 90,000 to 110,000 clones in the sample, around 89% were seen once. The CDR3 runs to 13 residues. The V gene's germline CDR1 is SGHAT and CDR2 FQNNGV. The V gene lost 3 bases and the J gene lost 1 base, with 6 bases spanning the gap. The source material was peripheral blood. The chain uses TRBV11-2 and TRBJ1-1; D is unclear. This clonotype was sampled from a human donor in a cohort sampled during active COVID-19. This chain's CDR3 is CASSFSTNTEAFF. The CDR3 DNA reads as TGTGCCAGCAGCTTTTCTACGAACACTGAAGCTTTCTTT.